The 20 T cell receptor beta chains given below trace back to one sample, sequenced in a study of cytomegalovirus exposure and HLA in healthy donors. This PCR relied on a set of 60 Vbeta primers and 13 Jbeta primers. Some clones are missing from TCRdb's copy, which holds only in-frame ones; the method was immunoSEQ multiplex PCR. Among about 190,000 clones listed, approximately 87% were seen once. The material sequenced was PBMCs. These receptors were taken from a man aged 25-45 years in good health and CMV-seronegative.

The rearrangement uses TRBV7-9 and TRBJ2-5, with 9 nucleotides matching TRBD1. V was clipped by 5 bases and J by 0 bases; unmatched bases: 4. Germline V gives CDR1 SEHNR, CDR2 FQNEAQ (reference sequence). CDR3 length equals 15 residues. The chain's CDR3 is CASSRQGGYQETQYF. CDR3 sequence (DNA): TGTGCCAGCAGCCGACAGGGGGGATACCAAGAGACCCAGTACTTC.

The rearrangement joins TRBV5-1 to TRBJ2-3; the match to TRBD2 covers 16 bases. The CDR3 totals 17 residues. Germline V gene sequence: CDR1 SGHRS, CDR2 YFSETQ. J gave up 3 bases and V 3 bases, and 4 bases lay outside the gene matches. Here the CDR3 reads CASSWGLAGGLTDTQYF. CDR3 DNA sequence: TGCGCCAGCAGCTGGGGACTAGCGGGGGGGCTTACAGATACGCAGTATTTT.

J is TRBJ1-3 and V is TRBV7-2; D is unclear. CDR1 SGHTA and CDR2 FQGNSA come from the germline V gene. Trimming left V 5 bases short and J 0 bases short, with 17 bases between. This CDR3 region has 17 residues. CDR3 residues: CASSPAGGRSSGNTIYF. In DNA form, the CDR3 reads TGTGCCAGCAGCCCTGCCGGAGGCAGGAGCTCTGGAAACACCATATATTTT.

V usage is TRBV5-5 and J usage is TRBJ1-4; no clear D gene. Germline V lookup: CDR1 SGHKS, CDR2 YYEKEE (reference sequence). This CDR3 has 15 residues. V dropped 4 bases and J dropped 0 bases, with 10 bases sitting between them. CDR3 region: CASSPPRATNEKLFF. The CDR3 DNA is TGTGCCAGCAGCCCCCCCCGTGCAACTAATGAAAAACTGTTTTTT.

The rearrangement uses TRBV10-3 and TRBJ2-3, with D perhaps TRBD2 (6 bases). V lost 3 bases, J lost 0 bases, and 7 bases lay in between. The germline CDR1 and CDR2 sequences are ENHRY and SYGVKD. The CDR3 length is 14 residues. The CDR3 reads CAISDGRSTDTQYF. The CDR3 bases are TGTGCCATCAGTGACGGGAGAAGCACAGATACGCAGTATTTT.

The chain uses TRBV28 and TRBJ1-3; no firm D call. CDR3 size: 17 residues. The V and J ends lost 7 bases and 2 bases respectively, with 21 bases between them. Germline CDR1 is MDHEN and CDR2 is SYDVKM. The CDR3 here is CASTPTRRAWTGNTIYF. The CDR3 DNA is TGTGCCAGCACCCCGACCCGGCGGGCATGGACTGGAAACACCATATATTTT.

J is TRBJ2-7 and V is TRBV11-3; TRBD1 aligns across 9 bases. V shed 11 bases and J 1 base; nucleotides not matched to a gene: 18. CDR3 length: 17 amino acids. Looked up from germline, CDR1 is SGHNT and CDR2 is YENEEA. The CDR3 DNA reads TGTGCCTTTGGGAACAGGGGGCCCTACCCCCTTTCCTACGAGCAGTACTTC. Protein sequence: CAFGNRGPYPLSYEQYF.

The chain has TRBV5-5 and TRBJ1-2, with 9 bases aligning to TRBD1. Germline CDR1 is SGHKS and CDR2 is YYEKEE (reference sequence). The trim removed 0 bases at V and 1 base at J, leaving 7 bases unmatched. The CDR3 is 17 residues long. The DNA of the CDR3 is TGTGCCAGCAGCTTGGACAGGGGGCAATCCCTTAACTATGGCTACACCTTC. This sequence encodes CASSLDRGQSLNYGYTF.

The genes are TRBV4-1 and TRBJ2-2; D not resolved. CDR1 and CDR2 from the germline V gene are MGHRA and YSYEKL. Trimming removed 1 base from V and 0 bases from J, with 3 bases in between. The CDR3 contains 14 residues. CDR3 residues: CASSQAANTGELFF. In DNA form, the CDR3 reads TGCGCCAGCAGCCAAGCAGCGAACACCGGGGAGCTGTTTTTT.

The rearrangement joins TRBV4-1 to TRBJ2-1; D might be TRBD1 (5 bases). Trimming pared 3 bases from V and 6 bases from J, leaving 12 bases between. The V gene's germline CDR1 is MGHRA and CDR2 YSYEKL. The length of the CDR3 is 14 residues. CDR3: CASSQGIGVNEQFF. Here the CDR3 DNA reads TGCGCCAGCAGCCAGGGGATAGGGGTCAATGAGCAGTTCTTC.

The rearrangement uses TRBV10-2 and TRBJ2-1, with 7 bases matching TRBD2. Germline loops: CDR1 WSHSY, CDR2 SAAADI. The trim removed 9 bases at V and 4 bases at J, leaving 6 bases unmatched. The CDR3 is 13 amino acids. In nucleotides, the CDR3 is TGCGCCAGTCAAGCGGGGCCTTACAATGAGCAGTTCTTC. Protein sequence: CASQAGPYNEQFF.

The chain carries TRBV9 and TRBJ2-7; TRBD1 is a possible D gene (5 bases). The CDR3 consists of 12 residues. Germline CDR1 reads SGDLS; CDR2 reads YYNGEE. V lost 3 bases and J 5 bases, leaving 9 bases between the germline ends. CDR3 in DNA: TGTGCCAGCAGCGCGACAGCCGACGAGCAGTACTTC. Residues: CASSATADEQYF.

This clone was counted only a few times. V usage is TRBV4-1 and J usage is TRBJ2-3; D remains ambiguous. Per germline, CDR1 MGHRA and CDR2 YSYEKL. CDR3 length equals 14 residues. V dropped 0 bases and J dropped 6 bases, with 10 bases sitting between them. CDR3 loop: CASSQDAIPDTQYF. CDR3 nucleotides: TGCGCCAGCAGCCAAGATGCTATACCGGATACGCAGTATTTT.

Written as DNA, the CDR3 is TGTGCCAGCAGTGAAGCAGTCGTCCCCCGGGGAACTGAAGCTTTCTTT. It yields the protein CASSEAVVPRGTEAFF. The chain links TRBV6-1 to TRBJ1-1; no clear D gene. The CDR3 is 16 residues long. Germline CDR1 and CDR2: MNHNS and SASEGT. Trimming removed 0 bases at V and 5 bases at J, with 16 bases between.

The V call is TRBV6-1, the J call TRBJ2-2; D remains unclear. Germline CDR1 is MNHNS and CDR2 is SASEGT. The V end was cut by 9 bases, the J end by 0 bases, with 14 bases between. The CDR3 runs to 15 residues. The CDR3 spells CASVLRHPNTGELFF. The CDR3 region has the DNA TGTGCCAGTGTCCTTAGACATCCGAACACCGGGGAGCTGTTTTTT.

The V gene is TRBV5-1, the J gene TRBJ2-1, with TRBD2 identical over 12 bases. V trimming: 4 bases; J trimming: 7 bases; junction bases outside the gene matches: 6. This CDR3 has 15 amino acids. Germline CDR1 SGHRS, CDR2 YFSETQ. The CDR3 protein is CASSRLAGVPNEQFF. The DNA of the CDR3 is TGCGCCAGCAGCCGACTAGCGGGAGTCCCGAATGAGCAGTTCTTC.

The chain couples TRBV7-9 to TRBJ2-2; TRBD2 matches at 8 bases. Per the germline V gene, CDR1 is SEHNR and CDR2 is FQNEAQ (reference sequence). V was pared by 0 bases and J by 3 bases, with 3 bases of the junction left unmatched. The CDR3 runs 16 residues. The CDR3 DNA reads TGTGCCAGCAGCTTAGCTAGCGGGAAGGACACCGGGGAGCTGTTTTTT. It encodes CASSLASGKDTGELFF.

This chain uses TRBV11-2 with TRBJ2-5; 7 bases agree with TRBD2. The CDR3 has 15 residues. The V and J ends lost 5 bases and 5 bases, in that order; junction bases with no gene match: 11. The germline V gene encodes CDR1 SGHAT and CDR2 FQNNGV. The CDR3 region is CASSRSGRTDETQYF. The CDR3 nucleotides are TGTGCCAGCAGCCGTAGCGGGCGAACGGATGAGACCCAGTACTTC.

The chain couples TRBV6-5 to TRBJ2-7; possible D gene TRBD2, 6 bases. Germline V lookup: CDR1 MNHEY, CDR2 SVGAGI. Trimming cost V 6 bases and J 5 bases, with 17 bases left between them. This CDR3 is 14 amino acids long. As DNA, the CDR3 is TGTGCCAGCAGAATTTCAGGGAGGTTCCACGAGCAGTACTTC. Translation: CASRISGRFHEQYF.

This sequence joins TRBV5-8 and TRBJ2-7, with D perhaps matching TRBD2 (5 bases). CDR3 length: 14 amino acids. The germline gives CDR1 SGHTS, CDR2 YDEGEE. The V end lost 0 bases, the J end lost 2 bases, and 9 bases lay between the germline ends. In nucleotides, the CDR3 is TGTGCCAGCAGCTTGGGAGGGAATACCTACGAGCAGTACTTC. This codes for CASSLGGNTYEQYF.